This section outlines one TCR beta chain sequence together with its context. This table comes from immunoSEQ multiplex PCR, and its TCRdb copy is limited to in-frame clones, with some not included. The profile shows 2 million to 2.5 million clones, 95% of them singletons. These data originate in a study of shared clonotypes between healthy human individuals. This CDR3 is built from 14 residues. Germline lookup yields CDR1 SGHTA and CDR2 FQGTGA. The germline V and J ends were trimmed by 1 base and 10 bases, with 16 bases remaining between them. The chain links TRBV7-3 to TRBJ1-2, with D perhaps matching TRBD1 (5 bases). Sample: naive CD4+ T cells sorted from blood. Subset reported: CD45RA+ positively selected. This clonotype was obtained from a man between 18 and 29 years old in good health. Here the CDR3 reads CASSLNSGQPLYTF. In DNA, the CDR3 is TGTGCCAGCAGCTTAAACTCAGGGCAGCCGCTCTACACCTTC.